The 8 T cell receptor beta chains below were found in one sample sequenced in a study of early T cells in non-severe SARS-CoV-2 infection (dated by TCRdb to about 2021). The method was 5' RACE. The sequencer listed for this sample is NextSeq 500. TCRdb reworked the public reads: Q25 trimming with fastp, MiXCR clone assembly, productive beta chains retained. Merged by CDR3 protein, the rows form single entries marked with the most common genes and DNA. This sample is represented by approximately 97,000 distinct CDR3 sequences; 9.5% to 12% of them were singletons. The biggest ten clones account for 4.7% of the sample. The specimen comprised whole blood, sampled at baseline. These receptors were obtained from an adult who was a healthcare worker with PCR-confirmed SARS-CoV-2 infection or an uninfected control (not recorded which).

In this sample, this clonotype turned up many times. The rearrangement links TRBV27 to TRBJ2-1; D is uncertain. The V gene lost 3 bases and the J gene lost 4 bases, with 7 bases spanning the gap. The CDR3 spans 13 residues. Germline V gives CDR1 MNHEY, CDR2 SMNVEV (reference sequence). As DNA, the CDR3 is TGTGCCAGCAGTTTTGACGGTTACAATGAGCAGTTCTTC. Its translation is CASSFDGYNEQFF.

V gene TRBV29-1 combines with J gene TRBJ2-7; 8 nucleotides agree with TRBD2. Looked up from germline, CDR1 is SQVTM and CDR2 is ANQGSEA. Germline trimming cut 5 bases from V and 0 bases from J; bases unmatched to any gene: 0. The CDR3 is 12 amino acids. The CDR3, as DNA: TGCAGCGTTAGCGGGAGCTCCTACGAGCAGTACTTC. This codes for CSVSGSSYEQYF.

The genes are TRBV6-5 and TRBJ2-1; the D is unclear. V lost 11 bases, J lost 10 bases, and 18 bases lay in between. Germline V gene lookup returns CDR1 MNHEY and CDR2 SVGAGI. The CDR3 is 12 amino acids. The CDR3 region has the DNA TGTGCCTCAAACACCGGTGACTCGGAGCAGTTCTTC. Its translation: CASNTGDSEQFF.

This clonotype was seen only a few times. CDR3 amino acids: CASSKGRLGQVDPNQPQHF. For the CDR3, the DNA is TGTGCCAGCAGCAAAGGGAGACTAGGGCAGGTGGATCCAAATCAGCCCCAGCATTTT. The chain combines TRBV21-1 with TRBJ1-5. TRBV21-1 is deemed a pseudogene. The CDR3 is made up of 19 amino acids.

The genes are TRBV7-2 and TRBJ1-1; no reliable D call. The CDR3 length is 11 residues. Germline V gene sequence: CDR1 SGHTA, CDR2 FQGNSA. Trimming removed 2 bases from V and 10 bases from J, with 8 bases in between. The CDR3 bases are TGTGCCAGCAGCTTACAGCGGGTAGCTTTCTTT. Amino acids: CASSLQRVAFF.

The chain links TRBV29-1 to TRBJ2-7; D gene uncertain. Germline CDR1 reads SQVTM; CDR2 reads ANQGSEA. This CDR3 region has 12 residues. The V end lost 4 bases, the J end lost 0 bases, and 7 bases lay between the germline ends. In DNA form, the CDR3 reads TGCAGCGTTGCCATCAGCTCCTACGAGCAGTACTTC. This sequence encodes CSVAISSYEQYF.

This clonotype appeared many times. The CDR3 sequence is CASSLGGDQPQHF. CDR3 nucleotide sequence: TGTGCCAGCAGCTTAGGTGGGGATCAGCCCCAGCATTTT. The chain combines TRBV7-8 with TRBJ1-5; D ambiguous. V lost 1 base, J lost 5 bases, and 6 bases lay in between. The CDR3 length is 13 residues. Per germline, CDR1 SGHVS and CDR2 FQNEAQ.

This clonotype was seen at least ten times. This rearrangement joins TRBV28 to TRBJ2-3; no reliable D call. Germline V CDR1 and CDR2: MDHEN, SYDVKM. The CDR3 is 14 amino acids. The ends were cut back, 7 bases at V and 3 bases at J, with 14 bases in the middle. The CDR3 nucleotides are TGTGCCAGCACTGGCGAGGTGGGGACAGATACGCAGTATTTT. Translating it yields CASTGEVGTDTQYF.